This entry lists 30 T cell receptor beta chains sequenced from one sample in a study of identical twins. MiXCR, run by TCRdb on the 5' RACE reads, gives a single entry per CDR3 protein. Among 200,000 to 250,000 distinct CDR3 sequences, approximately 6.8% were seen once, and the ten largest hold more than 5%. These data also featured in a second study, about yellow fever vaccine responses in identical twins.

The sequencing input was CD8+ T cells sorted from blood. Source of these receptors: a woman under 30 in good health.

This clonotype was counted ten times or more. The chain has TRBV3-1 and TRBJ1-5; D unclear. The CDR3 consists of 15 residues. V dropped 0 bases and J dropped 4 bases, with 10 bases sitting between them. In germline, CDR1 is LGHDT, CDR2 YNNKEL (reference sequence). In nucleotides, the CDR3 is TGTGCCAGCAGCCAAGAACGGGCGGGGAATCAGCCCCAGCATTTT. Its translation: CASSQERAGNQPQHF.

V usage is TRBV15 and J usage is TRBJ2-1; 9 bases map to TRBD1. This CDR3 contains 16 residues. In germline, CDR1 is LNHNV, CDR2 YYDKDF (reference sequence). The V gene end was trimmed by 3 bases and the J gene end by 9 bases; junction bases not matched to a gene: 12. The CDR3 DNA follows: TGTGCCACCAGCAGCACAGGACAGGGGTCTAGGGGTGAGCAGTTCTTC. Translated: CATSSTGQGSRGEQFF.

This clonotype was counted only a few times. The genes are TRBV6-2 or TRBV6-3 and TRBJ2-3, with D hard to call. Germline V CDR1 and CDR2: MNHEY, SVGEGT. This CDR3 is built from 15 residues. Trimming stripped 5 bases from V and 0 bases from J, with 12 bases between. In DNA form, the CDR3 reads TGTGCCAGCAGTCCGAGCGACCCTAGCACAGATACGCAGTATTTT. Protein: CASSPSDPSTDTQYF.

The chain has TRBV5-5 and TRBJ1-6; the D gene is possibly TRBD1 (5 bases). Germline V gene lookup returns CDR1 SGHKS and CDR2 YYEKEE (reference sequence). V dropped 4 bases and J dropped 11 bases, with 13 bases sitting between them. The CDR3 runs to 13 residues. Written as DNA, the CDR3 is TGTGCCAGCAGCATTGATTTGACAGCACCCCTCCACTTT. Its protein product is CASSIDLTAPLHF.

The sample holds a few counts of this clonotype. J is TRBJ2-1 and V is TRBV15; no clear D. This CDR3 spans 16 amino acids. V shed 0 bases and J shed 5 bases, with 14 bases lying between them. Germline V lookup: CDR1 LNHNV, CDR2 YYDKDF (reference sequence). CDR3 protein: CATSRDEQALNNEQFF. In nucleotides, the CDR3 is TGTGCCACCAGCAGAGATGAGCAGGCCCTAAACAATGAGCAGTTCTTC.

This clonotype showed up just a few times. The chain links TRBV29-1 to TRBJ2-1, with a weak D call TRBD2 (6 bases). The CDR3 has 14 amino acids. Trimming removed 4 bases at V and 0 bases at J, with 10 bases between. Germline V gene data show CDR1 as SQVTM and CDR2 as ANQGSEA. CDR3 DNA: TGCAGCGTTGTGGGGGAGGTCTCCTACAATGAGCAGTTCTTC. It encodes CSVVGEVSYNEQFF.

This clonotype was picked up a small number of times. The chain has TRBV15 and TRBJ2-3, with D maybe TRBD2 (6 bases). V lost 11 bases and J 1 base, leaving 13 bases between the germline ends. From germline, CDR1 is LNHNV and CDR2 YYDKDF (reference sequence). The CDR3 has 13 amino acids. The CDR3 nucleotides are TGTGCCGTCCTAGGGGAGGGCACAGATACGCAGTATTTT. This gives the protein CAVLGEGTDTQYF.

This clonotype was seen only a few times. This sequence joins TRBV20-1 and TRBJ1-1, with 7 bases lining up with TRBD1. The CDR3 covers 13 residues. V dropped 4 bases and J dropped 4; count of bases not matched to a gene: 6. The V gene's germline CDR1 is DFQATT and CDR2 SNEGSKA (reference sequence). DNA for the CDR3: TGCAGTGCTAAGCAGGGGGATCGCACTGAAGCTTTCTTT. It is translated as CSAKQGDRTEAFF.

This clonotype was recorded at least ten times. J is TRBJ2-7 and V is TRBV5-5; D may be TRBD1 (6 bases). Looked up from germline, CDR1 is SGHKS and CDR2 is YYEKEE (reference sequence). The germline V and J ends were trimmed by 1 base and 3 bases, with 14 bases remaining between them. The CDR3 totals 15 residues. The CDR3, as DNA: TGTGCCAGCAGCTTGAACAGGGCTATTAGCTACGAGCAGTACTTC. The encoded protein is CASSLNRAISYEQYF.

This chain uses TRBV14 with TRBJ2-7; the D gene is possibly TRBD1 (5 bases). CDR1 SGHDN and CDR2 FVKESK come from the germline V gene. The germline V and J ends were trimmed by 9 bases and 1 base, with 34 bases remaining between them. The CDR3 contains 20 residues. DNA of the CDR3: TGTGCCAGGGGGCCGTTTTTTTGGATTCCACAAAAACCCCAATCCTACGAGCAGTACGTC. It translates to CARGPFFWIPQKPQSYEQYV.

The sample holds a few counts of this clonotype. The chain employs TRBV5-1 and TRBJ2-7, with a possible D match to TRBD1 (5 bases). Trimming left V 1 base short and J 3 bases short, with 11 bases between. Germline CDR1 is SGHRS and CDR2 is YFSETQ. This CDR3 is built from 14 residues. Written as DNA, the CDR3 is TGCGCCAGCAGCTTGAGGACACCCTACTACGAGCAGTACGTC. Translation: CASSLRTPYYEQYV.

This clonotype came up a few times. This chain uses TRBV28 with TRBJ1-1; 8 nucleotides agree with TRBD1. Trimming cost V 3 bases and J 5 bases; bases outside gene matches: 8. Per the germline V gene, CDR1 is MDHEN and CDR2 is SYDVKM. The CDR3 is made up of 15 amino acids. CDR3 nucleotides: TGTGCCAGCAGTTTTTGGTCGGACAGGGTGACTGAAGCTTTCTTT. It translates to CASSFWSDRVTEAFF. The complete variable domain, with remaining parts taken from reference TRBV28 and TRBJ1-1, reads DVKVTQSSRYLVKRTGEKVFLECVQDMDHENMFWYRQDPGLGLRLIYFSYDVKMKEKGDIPEGYSVSREKKERFSLILESASTNQTSMYLCASSFWSDRVTEAFFGQGTRLTVV.

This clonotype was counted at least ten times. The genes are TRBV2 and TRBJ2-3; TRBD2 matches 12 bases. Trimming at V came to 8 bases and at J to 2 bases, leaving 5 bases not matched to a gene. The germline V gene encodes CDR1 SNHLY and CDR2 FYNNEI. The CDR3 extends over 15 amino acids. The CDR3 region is CASLTSGGVTDTQYF. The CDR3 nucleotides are TGTGCCAGCCTGACTAGCGGGGGCGTCACAGATACGCAGTATTTT.

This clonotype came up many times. DNA for the CDR3: TGTGCCAGCAGCCAAGATCGGGAGGTCTACGAGCAGTACTTC. Translation: CASSQDREVYEQYF. This sequence joins TRBV3-1 and TRBJ2-7, with 7 nucleotides matching TRBD2. Germline CDR1 is LGHDT and CDR2 is YNNKEL (reference sequence). V trimming: 0 bases; J trimming: 3 bases; junction bases outside the gene matches: 2. The CDR3 runs 14 residues.

The CDR3 region has the DNA TGTGCCAGCAGCTTAGAGGGGATGCGAGAGCAGTTCTTC. This gives the protein CASSLEGMREQFF. The chain carries TRBV7-8 and TRBJ2-1, with D possibly being TRBD1 (5 bases). The CDR3 is 13 amino acids. V lost 1 base to trimming and J lost 10 bases, with 11 bases between them. Looked up from germline, CDR1 is SGHVS and CDR2 is FQNEAQ. Together with reference TRBV7-8 and TRBJ2-1, the CDR3 gives the full variable domain: GAGVSQSPRYKVAKRGQDVALRCDPISGHVSLFWYQQALGQGPEFLTYFQNEAQLDKSGLPSDRFFAERPEGSVSTLKIQRTQQEDSAVYLCASSLEGMREQFFGPGTRLTVL.

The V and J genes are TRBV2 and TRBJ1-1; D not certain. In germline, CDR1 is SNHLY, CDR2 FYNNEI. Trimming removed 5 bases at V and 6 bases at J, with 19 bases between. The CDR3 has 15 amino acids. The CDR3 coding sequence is TGTGCCAGCAGTCCCCGCTTACAAGATTTCGCTGAAGCTTTCTTT. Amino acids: CASSPRLQDFAEAFF.

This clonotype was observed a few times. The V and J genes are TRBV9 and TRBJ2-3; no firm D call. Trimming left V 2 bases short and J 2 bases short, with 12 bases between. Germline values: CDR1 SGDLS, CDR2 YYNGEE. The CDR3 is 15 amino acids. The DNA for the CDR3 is TGTGCCAGCAGCGTCTCAGGCAGATACACAGATACGCAGTATTTT. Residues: CASSVSGRYTDTQYF. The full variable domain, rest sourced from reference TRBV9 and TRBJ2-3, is DSGVTQTPKHLITATGQRVTLRCSPRSGDLSVYWYQQSLDQGLQFLIQYYNGEERAKGNILERFSAQQFPDLHSELNLSSLELGDSALYFCASSVSGRYTDTQYFGPGTRLTVL.

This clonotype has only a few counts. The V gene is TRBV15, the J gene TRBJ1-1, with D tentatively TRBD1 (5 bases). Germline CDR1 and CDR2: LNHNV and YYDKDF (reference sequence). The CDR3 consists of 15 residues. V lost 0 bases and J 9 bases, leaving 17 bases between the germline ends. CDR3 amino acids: CATSRDWLPQAQAFF. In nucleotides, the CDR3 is TGTGCCACCAGCAGAGATTGGTTACCACAGGCTCAAGCTTTCTTT.

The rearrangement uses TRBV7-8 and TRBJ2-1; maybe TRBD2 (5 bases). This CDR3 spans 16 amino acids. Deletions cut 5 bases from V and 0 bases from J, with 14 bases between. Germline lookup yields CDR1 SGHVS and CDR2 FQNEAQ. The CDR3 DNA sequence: TGTGCCAGCAGCCCCAACGGACTTAGCTCCTACAATGAGCAGTTCTTC. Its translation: CASSPNGLSSYNEQFF.

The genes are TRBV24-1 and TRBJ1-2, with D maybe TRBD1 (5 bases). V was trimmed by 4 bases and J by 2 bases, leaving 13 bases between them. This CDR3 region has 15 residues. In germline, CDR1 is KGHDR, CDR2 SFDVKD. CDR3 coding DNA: TGTGCCACCAGTGACCCCAGGGAGAGAAACTATGGCTACACCTTC. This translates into CATSDPRERNYGYTF.

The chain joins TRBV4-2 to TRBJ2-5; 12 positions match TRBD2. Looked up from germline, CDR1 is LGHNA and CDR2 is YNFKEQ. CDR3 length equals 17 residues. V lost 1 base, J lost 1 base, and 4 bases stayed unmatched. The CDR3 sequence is CASSQGILAGGQETQYF. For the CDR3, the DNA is TGTGCCAGCAGCCAAGGGATACTAGCGGGGGGCCAAGAGACCCAGTACTTC.

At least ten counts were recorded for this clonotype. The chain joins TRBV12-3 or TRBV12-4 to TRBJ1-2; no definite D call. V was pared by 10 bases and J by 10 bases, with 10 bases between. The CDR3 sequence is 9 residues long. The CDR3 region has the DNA TGTGCCACTGGTCCAGTCTACACCTTC. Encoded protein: CATGPVYTF.

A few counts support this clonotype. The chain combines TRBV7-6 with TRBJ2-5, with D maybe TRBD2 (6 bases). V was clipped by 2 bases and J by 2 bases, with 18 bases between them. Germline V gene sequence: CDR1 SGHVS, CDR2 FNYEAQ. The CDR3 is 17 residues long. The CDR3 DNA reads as TGTGCCAGCAGCTTACGTGGGGACTGGGCTAGACAAGAGACCCAGTACTTC. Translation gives CASSLRGDWARQETQYF. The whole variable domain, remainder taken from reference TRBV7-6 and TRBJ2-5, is GAGVSQSPRYKVTKRGQDVALRCDPISGHVSLYWYRQALGQGPEFLTYFNYEAQQDKSGLPNDRFSAERPEGSISTLTIQRTEQRDSAMYRCASSLRGDWARQETQYFGPGTRLLVL.

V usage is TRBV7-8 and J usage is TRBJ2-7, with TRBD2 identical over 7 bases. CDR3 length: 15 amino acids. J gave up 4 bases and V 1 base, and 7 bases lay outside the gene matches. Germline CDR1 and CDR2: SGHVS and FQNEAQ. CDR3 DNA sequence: TGTGCCAGCAGCTTAGTTGGGGGAGCGGGATACGAGCAGTACTTC. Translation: CASSLVGGAGYEQYF.

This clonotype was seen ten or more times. The CDR3 DNA reads TGTGCCAGCAGTGAGACGGGGGGAGCAAATGAAAAACTGTTTTTT. Protein sequence: CASSETGGANEKLFF. The rearrangement uses TRBV2 and TRBJ1-4; possible D gene TRBD1, 5 bases. CDR1 and CDR2 from the germline V gene are SNHLY and FYNNEI. V lost 3 bases and J lost 5, with 13 bases in between. CDR3 size: 15 residues.

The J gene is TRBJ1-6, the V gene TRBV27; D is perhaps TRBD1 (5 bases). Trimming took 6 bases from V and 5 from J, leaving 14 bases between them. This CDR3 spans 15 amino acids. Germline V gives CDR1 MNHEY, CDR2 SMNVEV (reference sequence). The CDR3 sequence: CASSGYRGDNSPLHF. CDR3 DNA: TGTGCCAGCAGCGGATATAGGGGTGATAATTCACCCCTCCACTTT.

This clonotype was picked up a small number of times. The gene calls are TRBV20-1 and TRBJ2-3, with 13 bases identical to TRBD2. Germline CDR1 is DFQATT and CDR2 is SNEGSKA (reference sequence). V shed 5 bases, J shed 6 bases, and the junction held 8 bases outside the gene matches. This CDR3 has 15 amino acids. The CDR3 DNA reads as TGCAGTGCTCCTCGGACTAGCGGGGGCCCGGATACGCAGTATTTT. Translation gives CSAPRTSGGPDTQYF.

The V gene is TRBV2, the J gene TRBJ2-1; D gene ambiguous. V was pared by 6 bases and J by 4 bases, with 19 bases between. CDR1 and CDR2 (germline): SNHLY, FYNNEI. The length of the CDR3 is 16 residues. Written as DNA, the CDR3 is TGTGCCAGCAGCCCGGTCGACCGCTCCTTATACAATGAGCAGTTCTTC. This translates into CASSPVDRSLYNEQFF. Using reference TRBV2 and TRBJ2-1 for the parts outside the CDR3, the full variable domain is EPEVTQTPSHQVTQMGQEVILRCVPISNHLYFYWYRQILGQKVEFLVSFYNNEISEKSEIFDDQFSVERPDGSNFTLKIRSTKLEDSAMYFCASSPVDRSLYNEQFFGPGTRLTVL.

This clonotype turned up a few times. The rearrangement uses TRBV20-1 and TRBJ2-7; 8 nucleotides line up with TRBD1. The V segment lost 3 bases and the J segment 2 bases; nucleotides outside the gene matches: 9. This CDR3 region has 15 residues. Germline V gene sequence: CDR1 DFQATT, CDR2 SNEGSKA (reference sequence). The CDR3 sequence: CSASIQGVSPYEQYF. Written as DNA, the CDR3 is TGCAGTGCTAGCATACAGGGGGTATCACCCTACGAGCAGTACTTC.

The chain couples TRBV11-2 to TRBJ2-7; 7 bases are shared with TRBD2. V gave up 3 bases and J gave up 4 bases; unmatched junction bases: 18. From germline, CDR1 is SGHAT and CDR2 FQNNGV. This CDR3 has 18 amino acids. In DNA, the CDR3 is TGTGCCAGCAGCTTTACAGGTACCGGGAGGTTGGGGATATACGAGCAGTACTTC. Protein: CASSFTGTGRLGIYEQYF.